These T cell receptor beta chains were read from a single sample in a study of T cells after yellow fever vaccination. Using its own MiXCR run on the 5' RACE reads, TCRdb lists one record per CDR3 protein. The repertoire holds 250,000 to 400,000 distinct CDR3 sequences, around 4.4% seen once, with approximately 19% in the top ten. The source was PBMCs, collected 15 days after the yellow fever booster vaccination. The receptors originated from a man younger than 35 who received the YFV17D yellow fever vaccine. Both conserved end residues are part of each CDR3. Each record gives: clone size, J gene, V gene, D gene, CDR3 protein, CDR3 DNA. D genes are given only for firm matches. Clone sizes are given selectively: once, few, many, or a class where the clone is expanded.

many TRBJ2-1 TRBV15 . CATSSLRPEQFF TGTGCCACCAGCAGTTTGAGGCCTGAGCAGTTCTTC
few TRBJ1-5 TRBV19 TRBD1 CASADRASNQPQHF TGTGCCAGCGCAGACAGGGCATCGAATCAGCCCCAGCATTTT
. TRBJ1-5 TRBV6-5 . CASRAGYSNQPQHF TGTGCCAGCAGGGCAGGGTATAGCAATCAGCCCCAGCATTTT
. TRBJ2-5 TRBV5-1 . CASSFRGGQETQYF TGCGCCAGCAGCTTTAGAGGAGGGCAAGAGACCCAGTACTTC
many TRBJ1-3 TRBV20-1 TRBD1 CSARIPGQGAGNTIYF TGCAGTGCTAGGATTCCGGGACAGGGGGCTGGAAACACCATATATTTT
few TRBJ1-3 TRBV12-3/TRBV12-4 . CASTQTVSSGNTIYF TGTGCCAGCACCCAGACAGTCAGCTCTGGAAACACCATATATTTT
. TRBJ1-5 TRBV7-9 . CASSLEPHQPQHF TGTGCCAGCAGCTTAGAACCCCATCAGCCCCAGCATTTT
many TRBJ1-1 TRBV7-2 . CASSLGVGEAFF TGTGCCAGCAGCTTAGGGGTGGGTGAAGCTTTCTTT
many TRBJ1-4 TRBV7-2 . CASSLEGDKLFF TGTGCCAGCAGCTTAGAGGGTGACAAACTGTTTTTT
many TRBJ1-5 TRBV6-6 . CASSRRGGQPQHF TGTGCCAGCAGTAGGAGGGGGGGTCAGCCCCAGCATTTT
. TRBJ2-7 TRBV5-1 TRBD2 CASSLGGQRGYEQYF TGCGCCAGCAGCTTGGGAGGGCAGCGGGGCTACGAGCAGTACTTC
many TRBJ2-5 TRBV10-3 . CAIRAGTTQETQYF TGTGCCATCAGAGCCGGGACCACACAAGAGACCCAGTACTTC
many TRBJ2-1 TRBV5-1 . CASSLGFDSNEQFF TGCGCCAGCAGCCTCGGATTCGACAGCAATGAGCAGTTCTTC
many TRBJ2-3 TRBV4-3 . CASSQGGLADTQYF TGCGCCAGCAGCCAAGGGGGCCTCGCAGATACGCAGTATTTT
many TRBJ1-3 TRBV20-1 . CSASRPNENTIYF TGCAGTGCTAGTCGACCCAATGAAAACACCATATATTTT
. TRBJ1-1 TRBV10-3 TRBD1 CAILGQGLSEAFF TGTGCCATACTGGGACAGGGACTCTCTGAAGCTTTCTTT
few TRBJ1-2 TRBV12-3/TRBV12-4 . CASVYRDKGPYGYTF TGTGCCAGTGTTTACCGGGACAAAGGCCCCTATGGCTACACCTTC
many TRBJ2-3 TRBV11-2 . CASSSYRGRADTQYF TGTGCCAGCAGCTCCTACAGGGGGAGGGCAGATACGCAGTATTTT
many TRBJ2-1 TRBV7-9 . CASSRSNYNEQFF TGTGCCAGCAGCCGGAGTAACTACAATGAGCAGTTCTTC
. TRBJ2-1 TRBV7-9 TRBD2 CASSPASGGADEQFF TGTGCCAGCAGCCCTGCTAGCGGGGGGGCCGATGAGCAGTTCTTC
many TRBJ2-3 TRBV29-1 . CSVEIVDTQYF TGCAGCGTTGAAATTGTGGATACGCAGTATTTT
few TRBJ1-5 TRBV29-1 . CSVVSGNSNQPQHF TGCAGCGTTGTCTCAGGGAATAGCAATCAGCCCCAGCATTTT
many TRBJ2-7 TRBV7-9 . CASSPTGPGEQYF TGTGCCAGCAGTCCAACAGGGCCGGGTGAGCAGTACTTC
many TRBJ1-5 TRBV20-1 . CSASNGYRNQPQHF TGCAGTGCTAGTAACGGATACAGGAATCAGCCCCAGCATTTT
. TRBJ1-3 TRBV5-4 . CASSYGGGRSGNTIYF TGTGCCAGCAGCTACGGAGGGGGAAGAAGTGGAAACACCATATATTTT
many TRBJ1-1 TRBV5-1 . CASSLSTGNTEAFF TGCGCCAGCAGCTTGAGTACGGGGAACACTGAAGCTTTCTTT
. TRBJ2-5 TRBV7-2 TRBD2 CASSLGRGVQETQYF TGTGCCAGCAGCCTCGGACGGGGGGTTCAAGAGACCCAGTACTTC
many TRBJ2-1 TRBV4-3 . CASSQDVDNEQFF TGCGCCAGCAGCCAAGACGTCGACAATGAGCAGTTCTTC
many TRBJ2-7 TRBV30 TRBD1 CAWTTGTGFHEQYF TGTGCCTGGACTACCGGGACAGGGTTCCACGAGCAGTACTTC
. TRBJ2-5 TRBV7-8 . CASSLVLTGQETQYF TGTGCCAGCAGCTTAGTGTTGACGGGGCAAGAGACCCAGTACTTC
. TRBJ1-1 TRBV20-1 . CSARDRVMGREGTEAFF TGCAGTGCTAGAGATCGGGTTATGGGGCGGGAAGGGACTGAAGCTTTCTTT
many TRBJ2-3 TRBV5-6 TRBD2 CASSYGGGTDTQYF TGTGCCAGCAGCTACGGGGGGGGGACAGATACGCAGTATTTT
. TRBJ2-5 TRBV5-1 . CASSQVDGQETQYF TGCGCCAGCAGTCAAGTGGACGGGCAAGAGACCCAGTACTTC
many TRBJ2-5 TRBV4-3 . CASSRLTGTGETQYF TGCGCCAGCAGCCGCCTTACCGGGACCGGAGAGACCCAGTACTTC
many TRBJ2-1 TRBV11-2 . CASSRGLGGEQFF TGTGCCAGCAGCCGCGGCTTAGGAGGTGAGCAGTTCTTC
. TRBJ2-3 TRBV6-2/TRBV6-3 . CASNRRRTDTQYF TGTGCCAGCAACAGGCGCCGCACAGATACGCAGTATTTT
few TRBJ1-2 TRBV12-3/TRBV12-4 . CASSLQRGGYGYTF TGTGCCAGCAGTCTACAGAGGGGGGGCTATGGCTACACCTTC
. TRBJ2-5 TRBV18 . CASGNSLAQETQYF TGTGCCAGCGGAAATAGCCTCGCACAAGAGACCCAGTACTTC
many TRBJ2-3 TRBV7-9 TRBD2 CATTGGGVADTQYF TGTGCCACCACTGGCGGGGGGGTGGCAGATACGCAGTATTTT
many TRBJ1-2 TRBV20-1 . CSAEPYGYTF TGCAGTGCGGAGCCTTATGGCTACACCTTC
many TRBJ2-3 TRBV7-2 TRBD2 CASSLSGGGFNTQYF TGTGCCAGCAGCTTGAGCGGGGGGGGGTTTAATACGCAGTATTTT
. TRBJ1-2 TRBV7-2 TRBD1 CASSLALGGGGDGYTF TGTGCCAGCAGCTTAGCGCTAGGGGGCGGAGGAGATGGCTACACCTTC
few TRBJ1-2 TRBV9 . CASTPPGGRNYGYTF TGTGCCAGCACCCCCCCCGGGGGCAGGAACTATGGCTACACCTTC
. TRBJ1-5 TRBV6-2/TRBV6-3 TRBD1 CASSYTGTGGNQPQHF TGTGCCAGCAGTTATACCGGGACAGGGGGCAATCAGCCCCAGCATTTT